The 27 T cell receptor beta chains below come from one sample, sequenced in a study of patients and donors after allogeneic stem cell transplantation. TCRdb processed the RT-PCR reads anew with MiXCR; each CDR3 protein has one entry. Among about 960,000 distinct CDR3 sequences, under 20% were seen once, and the ten largest hold roughly 6%. Sample: blood, either unsorted or a sorted T cell fraction (not recorded which). These receptors were collected from a human donor who was either an allogeneic HSCT recipient or a stem cell or donor lymphocyte infusion donor (not recorded which). It is not recorded whose cells these are; they may come from a transplant donor.

The chain has TRBV12-3 or TRBV12-4 and TRBJ2-5, with D uncertain. Trimming removed 1 base at V and 2 bases at J, with 11 bases between. The CDR3 is 15 residues long. In DNA, the CDR3 is TGTGCCAGCAGTTTAGGGCCACTTGGGCAAGAGACCCAGTACTTC. As protein: CASSLGPLGQETQYF.

CDR3 sequence (DNA): TGTGCCAGCAGTTCCCAGAGAGTGGCGGGAGCAGAGACCCAGTACTTC. Its protein is CASSSQRVAGAETQYF. V gene TRBV7-9 combines with J gene TRBJ2-5; 7 bases fit TRBD2. The CDR3 loop spans 16 amino acids. After removal of 6 bases from V and 4 bases from J, the junction contained 14 bases not matched to a gene. Germline assignment: CDR1 SEHNR and CDR2 FQNEAQ (reference sequence).

This chain joins TRBV2 and TRBJ2-4, with TRBD2 matching over 11 bases. The CDR3 extends over 14 amino acids. Germline CDR1 SNHLY, CDR2 FYNNEI. J was trimmed by 7 bases and V by 6 bases; bases with no gene match: 5. The CDR3 region is CASSQLAGVNIQYF. The CDR3 DNA follows: TGTGCCAGCAGCCAACTAGCGGGAGTGAACATTCAGTACTTC.

This clonotype showed up just a few times. This chain connects TRBV5-1 to TRBJ2-1; 8 nucleotides align to TRBD2. CDR1 SGHRS and CDR2 YFSETQ come from the germline V gene. The CDR3 is 16 amino acids. J lost 7 bases, V lost 4 bases, and 13 bases had no gene match. CDR3 bases: TGCGCCAGCAGCACCGGACTAGCCCCAGGCGGGAATGAGCAGTTCTTC. Protein: CASSTGLAPGGNEQFF.

The chain has TRBV29-1 and TRBJ2-6; D is unclear. The germline V gene has CDR1 SQVTM and CDR2 ANQGSEA. Trimming stripped 4 bases from V and 3 bases from J, with 19 bases between. The CDR3 length is 17 residues. The CDR3 spells CSVGLEGPLLGANVLTF. Written as DNA, the CDR3 is TGCAGCGTTGGATTAGAAGGACCCCTCCTTGGGGCCAACGTCCTGACTTTC.

This clonotype was detected a few times. The V gene is TRBV5-1, the J gene TRBJ1-1; no firm D call. Per germline, CDR1 SGHRS and CDR2 YFSETQ. The CDR3 loop spans 14 amino acids. Deletions cut 5 bases from V and 3 bases from J, with 14 bases between. CDR3 loop: CASRPRTRDTEAFF. The CDR3 coding sequence is TGCGCCAGCAGGCCCCGGACTAGGGACACTGAAGCTTTCTTT.

The J gene is TRBJ2-2, the V gene TRBV4-3, with D perhaps TRBD2 (5 bases). Deletions cut 0 bases from V and 8 bases from J, with 7 bases between. Germline-derived CDR1 and CDR2 are LGHNA and YSLEER. The CDR3 totals 13 residues. The CDR3 is CASSQEGGGELFF. As DNA, the CDR3 is TGCGCCAGCAGCCAAGAGGGCGGGGGGGAGCTGTTTTTT.

This clonotype was seen only a few times. The chain carries TRBV27 and TRBJ1-1; TRBD1 agrees at 8 bases. Germline V gives CDR1 MNHEY, CDR2 SMNVEV (reference sequence). V lost 5 bases, J lost 0 bases, and 8 bases stayed unmatched. This CDR3 is built from 16 residues. The CDR3 spells CASSPSGGEVNTEAFF. Here the CDR3 DNA reads TGTGCCAGCAGTCCATCAGGGGGCGAGGTGAACACTGAAGCTTTCTTT.

This clonotype was observed a few times. This chain uses TRBV5-1 with TRBJ2-5; D is unresolved. The CDR3 runs 15 residues. Germline CDR1 reads SGHRS; CDR2 reads YFSETQ. Trimming took 1 base from V and 0 from J, leaving 10 bases between them. The CDR3 nucleotides are TGCGCCAGCAGCTTGATGGCCCGCTACCAAGAGACCCAGTACTTC. It codes for CASSLMARYQETQYF. Drawing the rest from reference TRBV5-1 and TRBJ2-5, the complete variable domain is KAGVTQTPRYLIKTRGQQVTLSCSPISGHRSVSWYQQTPGQGLQFLFEYFSETQRNKGNFPGRFSGRQFSNSRSEMNVSTLELGDSALYLCASSLMARYQETQYFGPGTRLLVL.

The chain carries TRBV5-6 and TRBJ2-1; TRBD2 matches at 11 bases. Per the germline V gene, CDR1 is SGHDT and CDR2 is YYEEEE. The CDR3 extends over 15 amino acids. The J segment lost 10 bases and the V segment lost 4 bases, leaving 10 bases of the junction unmatched. CDR3 protein: CASSPRIAGGGEQFF. The CDR3 nucleotides read TGTGCCAGCAGCCCACGCATAGCGGGAGGGGGGGAGCAGTTCTTC.

This clonotype is a singleton in its sample. The rearrangement joins TRBV18 to TRBJ1-1, with 7 positions matching TRBD1. Germline lookup yields CDR1 KGHSH and CDR2 LQKENI. V was clipped by 2 bases and J by 1 base; unmatched bases: 10. CDR3 length: 17 residues. CDR3 bases: TGTGCCAGCTCACCATACTCTCACGGGACAGCGAACACTGAAGCTTTCTTT. Its translation: CASSPYSHGTANTEAFF.

This clonotype was observed a few times. The chain employs TRBV27 and TRBJ2-7; tentatively, D is TRBD1 or TRBD2 (5 bases each). Germline-derived CDR1 and CDR2 are MNHEY and SMNVEV (reference sequence). This CDR3 has 17 amino acids. Trimming took off 2 bases at V and 0 bases at J, with 17 bases between the two ends. The CDR3 protein is CASSLRVGDANSYEQYF. Written as DNA, the CDR3 is TGTGCCAGCAGTTTAAGGGTGGGGGATGCCAACTCCTACGAGCAGTACTTC.

Comments on this clonotype: This likely came from a read error, as a far larger clone is one base away. Lacking the conserved final phenylalanine or tryptophan, this CDR3 likely reflects a read error. V is TRBV12-3 or TRBV12-4 and J is TRBJ1-2, with a tentative D call TRBD1 (6 bases). CDR3 length equals 13 residues. V was cut by 6 bases and J by 4 bases, with 12 bases left in between. Here the CDR3 reads CASSLQGGYGYTS. In nucleotides, the CDR3 is TGTGCCAGCAGCCTACAGGGAGGCTATGGCTACACCTCC.

The chain recombines TRBV6-5 with TRBJ2-2, with D unresolved. Germline CDR1 and CDR2: MNHEY and SVGAGI. V dropped 3 bases and J dropped 1 base, with 9 bases sitting between them. The CDR3 covers 15 residues. The CDR3 sequence: CASSYRSQNTGELFF. The CDR3 DNA is TGTGCCAGCAGTTATAGGAGCCAGAACACCGGGGAGCTGTTTTTT.

The chain combines TRBV20-1 with TRBJ2-3, with D perhaps matching TRBD2 (6 bases). The CDR3 is 17 residues long. The germline V gene has CDR1 DFQATT and CDR2 SNEGSKA (reference sequence). Between the trimmed V and J ends, which lost 3 bases and 2 bases, there was a span of 21 bases. The CDR3 region has the DNA TGCAGTGCTAGTCGAGGCCCACTAGCACAGAACACAGATACGCAGTATTTT. Translated, it gives CSASRGPLAQNTDTQYF.

This clonotype was observed a handful of times. The chain carries TRBV12-3 or TRBV12-4 and TRBJ2-3; 9 positions match TRBD1. Losses at the gene ends were 4 bases for V and 4 bases for J; bases not matched to a gene: 6. CDR3 length equals 15 residues. CDR3 in amino acids: CASSSTDRGADTQYF. The DNA of the CDR3 is TGTGCCAGCAGTTCTACGGACAGGGGCGCAGATACGCAGTATTTT.

Only a few counts were recorded for this clonotype. This chain uses TRBV5-8 with TRBJ2-3; 8 nucleotides align to TRBD2. Germline V gene data show CDR1 as SGHTS and CDR2 as YDEGEE. The V segment lost 2 bases and the J segment 3 bases; nucleotides outside the gene matches: 8. This CDR3 comprises 16 residues. The CDR3 reads CASSFGGSGKTDTQYF. In DNA form, the CDR3 reads TGTGCCAGCAGCTTCGGAGGTAGCGGGAAAACAGATACGCAGTATTTT. The variable domain in full, completed from reference TRBV5-8 and TRBJ2-3, reads EAGVTQSPTHLIKTRGQQATLRCSPISGHTSVYWYQQALGLGLQFLLWYDEGEERNRGNFPPRFSGRQFPNYSSELNVNALELEDSALYLCASSFGGSGKTDTQYFGPGTRLTVL.

The CDR3 here is CAWSVQGGAIDTQYF. CDR3 DNA: TGTGCCTGGAGTGTACAGGGGGGGGCGATAGATACGCAGTATTTT. The V and J genes are TRBV30 and TRBJ2-3, with D perhaps matching TRBD1 (8 bases). This CDR3 contains 15 residues. CDR1 is GTSNPN and CDR2 is SVGIG in the germline V gene (reference sequence). Between the trimmed V and J ends, which lost 0 bases and 5 bases, there was a span of 15 bases.

The CDR3 reads CSAYPGQGNTGELFF. CDR3 sequence (DNA): TGCAGTGCTTATCCGGGACAGGGTAACACCGGGGAGCTGTTTTTT. The rearrangement joins TRBV20-1 to TRBJ2-2; 9 nucleotides align to TRBD1. V gave up 5 bases and J gave up 2 bases; unmatched junction bases: 6. There are 15 residues in the CDR3. Per the germline V gene, CDR1 is DFQATT and CDR2 is SNEGSKA (reference sequence).

This clonotype was picked up a small number of times. The chain couples TRBV20-1 to TRBJ1-4; 7 bases align to TRBD1. The J segment lost 4 bases and the V segment lost 0 bases, leaving 5 bases of the junction unmatched. CDR3 length: 15 residues. Germline V gene sequence: CDR1 DFQATT, CDR2 SNEGSKA (reference sequence). The CDR3 DNA is TGCAGTGCTAGAGATCTAGGGGGCGATAATGAAAAACTGTTTTTT. Its protein is CSARDLGGDNEKLFF.

The table lists this clonotype with a few counts. The chain joins TRBV4-1 to TRBJ2-1; D is unresolved. This CDR3 comprises 14 residues. V was shortened by 2 bases and J by 4 bases, with 9 bases between the two germline ends. Looked up from germline, CDR1 is MGHRA and CDR2 is YSYEKL. The CDR3 nucleotides read TGCGCCAGCAGCCAATTTGTGCAATACAATGAGCAGTTCTTC. Encoded protein: CASSQFVQYNEQFF.

The V gene is TRBV6-1, the J gene TRBJ2-3, with D perhaps being TRBD1 or TRBD2 (7 bases each). The CDR3 is made up of 16 amino acids. V was pared by 6 bases and J by 6 bases, with 22 bases between. Germline-derived CDR1 and CDR2 are MNHNS and SASEGT. CDR3 loop: CASSRGAGAPKDTQYF. The CDR3 bases are TGTGCCAGCAGCAGGGGGGCGGGGGCCCCAAAGGATACGCAGTATTTT.

This clonotype was recorded at least ten times. The gene calls are TRBV5-1 and TRBJ2-1, with 10 bases fitting TRBD2. The CDR3 is 15 amino acids. Per the germline V gene, CDR1 is SGHRS and CDR2 is YFSETQ. Trimming cost V 0 bases and J 7 bases; bases outside gene matches: 4. This chain's CDR3 is CASSLGLAGENEQFF. The CDR3 bases are TGCGCCAGCAGCTTGGGGCTAGCGGGAGAAAATGAGCAGTTCTTC.

The chain is built from TRBV6-5 and TRBJ1-5, with unresolved D. This CDR3 spans 14 amino acids. CDR1 and CDR2 from the germline V gene are MNHEY and SVGAGI. V was shortened by 1 base and J by 5 bases, with 9 bases between the two germline ends. The CDR3 DNA reads TGTGCCAGCAGTTACTTTGGGAAGGATCAGCCCCAGCATTTT. Translated, it gives CASSYFGKDQPQHF.

The table lists this clonotype with many counts. The rearrangement uses TRBV5-1 and TRBJ1-2, with unresolved D. V dropped 0 bases and J dropped 0 bases, with 9 bases sitting between them. This CDR3 has 15 residues. From germline, CDR1 is SGHRS and CDR2 YFSETQ. The chain's CDR3 is CASSLVGSTNYGYTF. As DNA, the CDR3 is TGCGCCAGCAGCTTGGTGGGGAGTACTAACTATGGCTACACCTTC.

This clonotype has only a few counts. The rearrangement links TRBV12-3 or TRBV12-4 to TRBJ2-2, with TRBD1 matching over 9 bases. V trimming: 3 bases; J trimming: 7 bases; junction bases outside the gene matches: 9. The CDR3 consists of 16 residues. CDR3 bases: TGTGCCAGCAGTTTCTCTCCGGGACAGGGTATCGGGGAGCTGTTTTTT. This codes for CASSFSPGQGIGELFF.

The V and J genes are TRBV6-1 and TRBJ2-5; D perhaps matches TRBD2 (5 bases). Germline V gene lookup returns CDR1 MNHNS and CDR2 SASEGT. This CDR3 is 14 amino acids long. Between the trimmed V and J ends, which lost 7 bases and 3 bases, there was a span of 15 bases. The CDR3 DNA sequence: TGTGCCAGCACACCAAGCGGAGCCAAAGAGACCCAGTACTTC. Residues: CASTPSGAKETQYF.